This TCR beta chain is from a study of T cell changes during pregnancy in multiple sclerosis. Profiled with immunoSEQ multiplex PCR; TCRdb holds only in-frame clones, not every one. The sample records 79,000 or so clones, around nine tenths being singletons. The V gene end was trimmed by 1 base and the J gene end by 0 bases; junction bases not matched to a gene: 2. Germline lookup yields CDR1 SGHTA and CDR2 FQGTGA. This CDR3 contains 16 residues. V gene TRBV7-3 combines with J gene TRBJ2-2; 7 bases are a match to TRBD2. This sample comprised CD4+ T cells from peripheral blood mononuclear cells, obtained before pregnancy. This sequence was found in a female donor with multiple sclerosis, enrolled in a pregnancy study. CDR3 protein: CASSLNGGSNTGELFF. The CDR3 region has the DNA TGTGCCAGCAGCTTAAACGGGGGGTCGAACACCGGGGAGCTGTTTTTT.